Below, one TCR beta chain is given with its context. CDR3 length: 16 residues. Germline V gene lookup returns CDR1 MDHEN and CDR2 SYDVKM. Trimming removed 5 bases from V and 0 bases from J, with 13 bases in between. The source of the sample is a study of control samples from healthy donors and cancer patients. Sequenced by immunoSEQ multiplex PCR; TCRdb stores in-frame clones only, minus some. The table has around 130,000 clones, 70% to 90% seen once. The sequence came from a man over 45 in good health. This chain uses TRBV28 with TRBJ2-2; D might be TRBD1 or TRBD2, each matching 7 bases. The sample consisted of blood. The CDR3 nucleotides are TGTGCCAGCAGTCCTCAGGGGGGGGCGAACACCGGGGAGCTGTTTTTT. Protein product: CASSPQGGANTGELFF.